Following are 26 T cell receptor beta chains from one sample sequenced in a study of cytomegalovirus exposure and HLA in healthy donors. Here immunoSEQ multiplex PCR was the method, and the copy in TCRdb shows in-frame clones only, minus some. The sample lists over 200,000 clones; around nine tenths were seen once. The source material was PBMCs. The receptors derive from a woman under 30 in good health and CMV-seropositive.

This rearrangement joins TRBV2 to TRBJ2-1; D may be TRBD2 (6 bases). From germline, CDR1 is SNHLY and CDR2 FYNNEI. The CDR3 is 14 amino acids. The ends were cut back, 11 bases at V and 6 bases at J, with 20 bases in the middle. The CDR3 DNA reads TGTGCCTCAAGGAGGGATTTCGGGGGCAATGAGCAGTTCTTC. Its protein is CASRRDFGGNEQFF. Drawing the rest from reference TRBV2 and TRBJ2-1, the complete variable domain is EPEVTQTPSHQVTQMGQEVILRCVPISNHLYFYWYRQILGQKVEFLVSFYNNEISEKSEIFDDQFSVERPDGSNFTLKIRSTKLEDSAMYFCASRRDFGGNEQFFGPGTRLTVL.

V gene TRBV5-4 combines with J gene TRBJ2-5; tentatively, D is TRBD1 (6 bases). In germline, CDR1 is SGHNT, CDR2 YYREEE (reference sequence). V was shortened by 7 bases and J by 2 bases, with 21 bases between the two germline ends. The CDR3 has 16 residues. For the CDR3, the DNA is TGTGCCAGCCACCCCTCCCTTGGACAGTATCAAGAGACCCAGTACTTC. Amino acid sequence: CASHPSLGQYQETQYF.

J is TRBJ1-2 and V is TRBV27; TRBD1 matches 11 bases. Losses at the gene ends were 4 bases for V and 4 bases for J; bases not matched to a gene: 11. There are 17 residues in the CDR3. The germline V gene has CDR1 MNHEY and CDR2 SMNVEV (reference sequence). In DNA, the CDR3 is TGTGCCAGCAGTTCCTTACCGGACAGGGGGCTCCTCTATGGCTACACCTTC. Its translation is CASSSLPDRGLLYGYTF.

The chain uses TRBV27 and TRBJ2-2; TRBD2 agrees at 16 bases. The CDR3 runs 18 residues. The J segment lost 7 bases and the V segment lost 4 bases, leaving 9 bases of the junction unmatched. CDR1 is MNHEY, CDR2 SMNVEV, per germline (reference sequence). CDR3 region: CASSYGGLAGGPGGELFF. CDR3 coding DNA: TGTGCCAGCAGTTACGGGGGACTAGCGGGAGGGCCGGGCGGGGAGCTGTTTTTT.

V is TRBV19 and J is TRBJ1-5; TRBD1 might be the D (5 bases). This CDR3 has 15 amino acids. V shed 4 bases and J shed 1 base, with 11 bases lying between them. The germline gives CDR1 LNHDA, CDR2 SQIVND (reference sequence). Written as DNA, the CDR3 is TGTGCCAGTAGTAAGATCGGGGGAAGCAATCAGCCCCAGCATTTT. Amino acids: CASSKIGGSNQPQHF. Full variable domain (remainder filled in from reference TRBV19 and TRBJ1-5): DGGITQSPKYLFRKEGQNVTLSCEQNLNHDAMYWYRQDPGQGLRLIYYSQIVNDFQKGDIAEGYSVSREKKESFPLTVTSAQKNPTAFYLCASSKIGGSNQPQHFGDGTRLSIL.

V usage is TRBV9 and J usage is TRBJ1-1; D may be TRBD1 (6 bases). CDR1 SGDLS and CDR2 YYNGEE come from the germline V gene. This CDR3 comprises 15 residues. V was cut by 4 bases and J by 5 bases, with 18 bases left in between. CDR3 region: CASSKSGGAGTEAFF. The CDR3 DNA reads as TGTGCCAGCAGCAAATCGGGGGGCGCGGGGACTGAAGCTTTCTTT.

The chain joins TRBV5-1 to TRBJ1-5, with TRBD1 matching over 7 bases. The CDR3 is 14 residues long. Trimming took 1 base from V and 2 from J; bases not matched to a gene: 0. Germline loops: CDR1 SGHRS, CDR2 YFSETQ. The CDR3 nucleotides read TGCGCCAGCAGCTTGACAGGGGGCAATCAGCCCCAGCATTTT. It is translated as CASSLTGGNQPQHF. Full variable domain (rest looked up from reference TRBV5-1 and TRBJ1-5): KAGVTQTPRYLIKTRGQQVTLSCSPISGHRSVSWYQQTPGQGLQFLFEYFSETQRNKGNFPGRFSGRQFSNSRSEMNVSTLELGDSALYLCASSLTGGNQPQHFGDGTRLSIL.

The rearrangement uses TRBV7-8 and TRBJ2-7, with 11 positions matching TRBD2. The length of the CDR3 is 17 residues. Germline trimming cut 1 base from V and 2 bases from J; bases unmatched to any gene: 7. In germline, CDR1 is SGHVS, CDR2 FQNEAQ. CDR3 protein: CASSLGPTSGTAYEQYF. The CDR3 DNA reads TGTGCCAGCAGCTTAGGGCCGACTAGCGGGACCGCCTACGAGCAGTACTTC.

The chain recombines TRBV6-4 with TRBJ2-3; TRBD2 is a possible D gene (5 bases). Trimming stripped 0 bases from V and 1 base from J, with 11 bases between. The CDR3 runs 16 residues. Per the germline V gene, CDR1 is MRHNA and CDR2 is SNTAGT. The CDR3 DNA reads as TGTGCCAGCAGTGACTCCTTCGAAGCGGGCACAGATACGCAGTATTTT. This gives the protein CASSDSFEAGTDTQYF.

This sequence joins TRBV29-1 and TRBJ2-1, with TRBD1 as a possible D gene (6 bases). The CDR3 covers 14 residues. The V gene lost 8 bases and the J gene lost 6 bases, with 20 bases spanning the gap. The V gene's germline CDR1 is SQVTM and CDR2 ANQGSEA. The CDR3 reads CSSRGHEMTNEQFF. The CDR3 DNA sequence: TGCAGCTCCAGGGGACATGAAATGACCAATGAGCAGTTCTTC.

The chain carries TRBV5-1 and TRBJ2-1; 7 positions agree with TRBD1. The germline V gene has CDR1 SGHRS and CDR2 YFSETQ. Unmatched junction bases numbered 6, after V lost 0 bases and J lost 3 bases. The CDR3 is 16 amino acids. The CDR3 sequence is CASSLGGTASYNEQFF. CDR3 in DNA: TGCGCCAGCAGCTTGGGGGGGACAGCAAGCTACAATGAGCAGTTCTTC. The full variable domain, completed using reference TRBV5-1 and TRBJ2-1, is KAGVTQTPRYLIKTRGQQVTLSCSPISGHRSVSWYQQTPGQGLQFLFEYFSETQRNKGNFPGRFSGRQFSNSRSEMNVSTLELGDSALYLCASSLGGTASYNEQFFGPGTRLTVL.

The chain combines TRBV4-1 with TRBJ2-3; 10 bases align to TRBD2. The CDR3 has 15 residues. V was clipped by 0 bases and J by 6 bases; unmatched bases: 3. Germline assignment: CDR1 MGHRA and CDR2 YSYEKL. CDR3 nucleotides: TGCGCCAGCAGCCAAGAGAGAGCGGGGGGGGATACGCAGTATTTT. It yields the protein CASSQERAGGDTQYF.

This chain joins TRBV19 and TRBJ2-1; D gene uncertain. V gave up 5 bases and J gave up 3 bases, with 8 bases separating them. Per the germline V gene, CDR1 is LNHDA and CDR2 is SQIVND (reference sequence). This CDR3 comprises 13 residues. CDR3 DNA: TGTGCCAGTAGTCTGGCTTTCTACAATGAGCAGTTCTTC. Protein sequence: CASSLAFYNEQFF.

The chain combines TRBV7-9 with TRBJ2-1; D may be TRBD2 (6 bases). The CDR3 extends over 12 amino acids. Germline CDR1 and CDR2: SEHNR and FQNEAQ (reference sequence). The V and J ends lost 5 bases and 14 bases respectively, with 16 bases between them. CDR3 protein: CASSSPRDSEFF. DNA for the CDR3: TGTGCCAGCAGCAGCCCTAGGGACTCCGAGTTCTTC.

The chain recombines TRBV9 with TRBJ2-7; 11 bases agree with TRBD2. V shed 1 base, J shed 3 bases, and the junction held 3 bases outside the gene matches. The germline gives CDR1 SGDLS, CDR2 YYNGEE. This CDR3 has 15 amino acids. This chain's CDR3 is CASSVLGTSGYEQYF. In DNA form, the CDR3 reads TGTGCCAGCAGCGTACTCGGGACTAGCGGCTACGAGCAGTACTTC.

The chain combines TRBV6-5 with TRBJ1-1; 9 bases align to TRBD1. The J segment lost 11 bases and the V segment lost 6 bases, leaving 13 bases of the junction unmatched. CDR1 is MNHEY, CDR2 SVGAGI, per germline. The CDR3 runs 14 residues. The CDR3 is CASREVRDRERAFF. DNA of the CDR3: TGTGCCAGCAGAGAGGTCCGGGACAGGGAACGGGCTTTCTTT.

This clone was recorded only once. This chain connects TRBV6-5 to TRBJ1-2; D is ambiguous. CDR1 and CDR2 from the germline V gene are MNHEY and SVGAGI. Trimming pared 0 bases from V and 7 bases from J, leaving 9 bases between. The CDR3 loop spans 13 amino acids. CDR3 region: CASSYSEGGGYTF. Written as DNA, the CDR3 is TGTGCCAGCAGTTACTCGGAGGGTGGTGGCTACACCTTC.

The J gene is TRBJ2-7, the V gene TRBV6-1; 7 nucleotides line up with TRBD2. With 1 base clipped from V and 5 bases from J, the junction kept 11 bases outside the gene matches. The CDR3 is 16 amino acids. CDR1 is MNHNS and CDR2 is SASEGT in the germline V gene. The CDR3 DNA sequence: TGTGCCAGCAGTGAAGTCGGAGGACTAGGCATCCACGAGCAGTACTTC. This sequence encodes CASSEVGGLGIHEQYF.

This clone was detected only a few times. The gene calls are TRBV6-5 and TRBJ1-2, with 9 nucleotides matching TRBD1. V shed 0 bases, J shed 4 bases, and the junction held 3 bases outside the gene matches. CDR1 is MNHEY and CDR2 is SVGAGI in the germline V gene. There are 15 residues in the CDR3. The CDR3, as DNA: TGTGCCAGCAGTTACTCGGGACAGGGCTTCTATGGCTACACCTTC. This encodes CASSYSGQGFYGYTF.

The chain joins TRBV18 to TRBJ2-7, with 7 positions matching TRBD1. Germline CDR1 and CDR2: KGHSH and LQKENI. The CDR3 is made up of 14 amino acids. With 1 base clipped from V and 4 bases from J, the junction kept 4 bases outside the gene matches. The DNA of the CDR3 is TGTGCCAGCTCACCACGGAGACAGGGATACGAGCAGTACTTC. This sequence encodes CASSPRRQGYEQYF.

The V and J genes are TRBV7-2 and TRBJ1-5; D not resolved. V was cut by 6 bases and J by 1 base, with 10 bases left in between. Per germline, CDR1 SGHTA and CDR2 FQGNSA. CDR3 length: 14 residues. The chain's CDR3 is CASRHPQSNQPQHF. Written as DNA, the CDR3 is TGTGCCAGCAGACACCCTCAGAGCAATCAGCCCCAGCATTTT.

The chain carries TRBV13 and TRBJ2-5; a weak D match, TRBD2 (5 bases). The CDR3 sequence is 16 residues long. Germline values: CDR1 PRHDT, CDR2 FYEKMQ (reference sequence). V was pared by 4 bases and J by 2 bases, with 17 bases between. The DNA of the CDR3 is TGTGCCAGCAGCTCCGGTGCCGGGGTCACTCAAGAGACCCAGTACTTC. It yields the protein CASSSGAGVTQETQYF.

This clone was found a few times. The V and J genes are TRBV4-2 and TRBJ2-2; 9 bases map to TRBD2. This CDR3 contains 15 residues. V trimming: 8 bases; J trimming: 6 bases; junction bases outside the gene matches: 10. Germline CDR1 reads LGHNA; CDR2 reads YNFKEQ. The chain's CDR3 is CASRPGLAISGELFF. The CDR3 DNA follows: TGTGCCAGCCGGCCGGGACTAGCAATATCCGGGGAGCTGTTTTTT.

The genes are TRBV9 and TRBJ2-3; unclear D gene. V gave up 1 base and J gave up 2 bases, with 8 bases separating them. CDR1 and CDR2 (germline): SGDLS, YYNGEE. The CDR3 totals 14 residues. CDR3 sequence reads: CASSVLRLTDTQYF. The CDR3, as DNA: TGTGCCAGCAGCGTACTCAGGCTCACAGATACGCAGTATTTT.

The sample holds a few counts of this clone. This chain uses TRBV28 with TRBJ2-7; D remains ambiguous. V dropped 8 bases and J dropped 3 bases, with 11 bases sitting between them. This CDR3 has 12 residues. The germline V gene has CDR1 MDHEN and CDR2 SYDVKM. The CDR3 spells CASRFRDYEQYF. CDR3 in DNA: TGTGCCAGCCGCTTCCGAGACTACGAGCAGTACTTC.

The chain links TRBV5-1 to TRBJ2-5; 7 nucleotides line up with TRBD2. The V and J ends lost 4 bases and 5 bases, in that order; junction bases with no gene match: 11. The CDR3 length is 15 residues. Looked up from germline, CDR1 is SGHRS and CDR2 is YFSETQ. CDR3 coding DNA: TGCGCCAGCAGCCGGGGAGGGCACAGAGGGGAGACCCAGTACTTC. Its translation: CASSRGGHRGETQYF.